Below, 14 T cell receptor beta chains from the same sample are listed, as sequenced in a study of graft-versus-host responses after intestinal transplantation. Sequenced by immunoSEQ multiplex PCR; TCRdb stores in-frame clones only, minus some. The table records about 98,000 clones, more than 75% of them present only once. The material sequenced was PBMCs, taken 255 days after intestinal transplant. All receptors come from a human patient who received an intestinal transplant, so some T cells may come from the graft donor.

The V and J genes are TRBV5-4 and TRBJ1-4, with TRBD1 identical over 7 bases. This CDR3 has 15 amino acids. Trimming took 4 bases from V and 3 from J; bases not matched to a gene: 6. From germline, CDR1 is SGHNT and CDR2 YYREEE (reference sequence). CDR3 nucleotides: TGTGCCAGCAGCAGCACCACAGGGGCTAATGAAAAACTGTTTTTT. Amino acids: CASSSTTGANEKLFF. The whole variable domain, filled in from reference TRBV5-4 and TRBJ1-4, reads ETGVTQSPTHLIKTRGQQVTLRCSSQSGHNTVSWYQQALGQGPQFIFQYYREEENGRGNFPPRFSGLQFPNYSSELNVNALELDDSALYLCASSSTTGANEKLFFGSGTQLSVL.

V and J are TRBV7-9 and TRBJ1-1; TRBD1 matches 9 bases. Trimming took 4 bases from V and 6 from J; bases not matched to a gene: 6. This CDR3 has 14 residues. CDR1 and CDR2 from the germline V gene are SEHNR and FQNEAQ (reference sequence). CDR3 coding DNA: TGTGCCAGCAGCTCAGGGACAGGGTACGCTGAAGCTTTCTTT. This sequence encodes CASSSGTGYAEAFF.

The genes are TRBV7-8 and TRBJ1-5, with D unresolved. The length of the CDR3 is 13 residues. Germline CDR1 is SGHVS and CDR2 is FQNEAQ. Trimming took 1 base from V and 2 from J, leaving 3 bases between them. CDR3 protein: CASSLERNQPQHF. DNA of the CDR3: TGTGCCAGCAGCTTAGAGCGCAATCAGCCCCAGCATTTT.

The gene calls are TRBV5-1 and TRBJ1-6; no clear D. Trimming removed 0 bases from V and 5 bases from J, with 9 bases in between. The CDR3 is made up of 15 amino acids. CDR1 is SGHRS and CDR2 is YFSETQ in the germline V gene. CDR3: CASSLVTGNNSPLHF. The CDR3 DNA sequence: TGCGCCAGCAGCTTGGTGACGGGGAATAATTCACCCCTCCACTTT. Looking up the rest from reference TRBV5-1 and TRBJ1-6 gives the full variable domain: KAGVTQTPRYLIKTRGQQVTLSCSPISGHRSVSWYQQTPGQGLQFLFEYFSETQRNKGNFPGRFSGRQFSNSRSEMNVSTLELGDSALYLCASSLVTGNNSPLHFGNGTRLTVT.

CDR3 in DNA: TGCGCCAGCAGCTTGGGGACTAGCGGGGAACCTCAAGAGACCCAGTACTTC. Its protein is CASSLGTSGEPQETQYF. The V gene is TRBV5-1, the J gene TRBJ2-5; 12 nucleotides line up with TRBD2. CDR1 is SGHRS and CDR2 is YFSETQ in the germline V gene. The V segment lost 0 bases and the J segment 2 bases; nucleotides outside the gene matches: 5. The CDR3 has 17 residues.

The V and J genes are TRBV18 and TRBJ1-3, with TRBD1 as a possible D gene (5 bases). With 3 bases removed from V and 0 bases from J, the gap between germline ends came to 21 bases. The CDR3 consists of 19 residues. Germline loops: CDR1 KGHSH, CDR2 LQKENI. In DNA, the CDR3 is TGTGCCAGCTCACCGCAGGGAGGTTCGAGTTTTGGCTCTGGAAACACCATATATTTT. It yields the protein CASSPQGGSSFGSGNTIYF.

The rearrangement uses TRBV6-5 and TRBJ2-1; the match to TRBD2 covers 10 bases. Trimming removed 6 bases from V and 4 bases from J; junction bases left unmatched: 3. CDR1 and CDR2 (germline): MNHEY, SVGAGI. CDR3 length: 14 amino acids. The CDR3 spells CASRWGLAYNEQFF. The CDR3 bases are TGTGCCAGCAGGTGGGGACTAGCGTACAATGAGCAGTTCTTC.

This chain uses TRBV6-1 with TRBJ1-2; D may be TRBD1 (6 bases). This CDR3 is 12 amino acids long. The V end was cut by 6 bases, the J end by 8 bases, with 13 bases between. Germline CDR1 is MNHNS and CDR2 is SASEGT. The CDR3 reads CASSHGGRGYTF. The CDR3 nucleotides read TGTGCCAGCAGCCACGGGGGGCGCGGCTACACCTTC.

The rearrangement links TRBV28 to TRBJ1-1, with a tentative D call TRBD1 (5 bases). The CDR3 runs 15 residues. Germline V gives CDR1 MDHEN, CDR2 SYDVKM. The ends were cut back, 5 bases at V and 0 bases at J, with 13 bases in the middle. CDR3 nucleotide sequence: TGTGCCAGCAGTCCCCCGGGGACGGTGAACACTGAAGCTTTCTTT. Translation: CASSPPGTVNTEAFF.

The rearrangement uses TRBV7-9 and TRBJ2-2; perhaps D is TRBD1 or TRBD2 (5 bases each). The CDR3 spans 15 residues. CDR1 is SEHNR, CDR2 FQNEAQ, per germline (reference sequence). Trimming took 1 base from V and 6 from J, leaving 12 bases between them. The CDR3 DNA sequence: TGTGCCAGCAGCTTAGGAGGGGCGCAGCCCGGGGAGCTGTTTTTT. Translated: CASSLGGAQPGELFF.

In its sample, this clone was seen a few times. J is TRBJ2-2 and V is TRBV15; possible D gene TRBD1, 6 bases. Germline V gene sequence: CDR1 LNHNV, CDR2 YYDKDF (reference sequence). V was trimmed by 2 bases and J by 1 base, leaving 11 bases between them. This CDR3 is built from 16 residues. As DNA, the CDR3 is TGTGCCACCAGCAGATTAGGACAGCTGAACACCGGGGAGCTGTTTTTT. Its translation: CATSRLGQLNTGELFF.

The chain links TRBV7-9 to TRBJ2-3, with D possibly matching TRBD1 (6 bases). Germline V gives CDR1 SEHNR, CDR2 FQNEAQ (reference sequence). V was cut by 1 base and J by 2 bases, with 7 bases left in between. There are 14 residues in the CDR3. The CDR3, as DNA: TGTGCCAGCAGCTTAGGGGACACCACAGATACGCAGTATTTT. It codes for CASSLGDTTDTQYF.

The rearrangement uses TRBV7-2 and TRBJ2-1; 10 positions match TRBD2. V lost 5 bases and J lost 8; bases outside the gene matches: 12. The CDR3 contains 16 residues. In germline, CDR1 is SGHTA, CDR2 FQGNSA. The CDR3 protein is CASSRRTSGRLDEQFF. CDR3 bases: TGTGCCAGCAGCCGTAGGACTAGCGGACGCCTGGATGAGCAGTTCTTC.

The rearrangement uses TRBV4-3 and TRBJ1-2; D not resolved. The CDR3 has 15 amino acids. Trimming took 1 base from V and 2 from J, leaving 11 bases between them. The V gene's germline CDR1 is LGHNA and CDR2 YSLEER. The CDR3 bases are TGCGCCAGCAGCCAAGGGGTCGGGCCGAACTATGGCTACACCTTC. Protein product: CASSQGVGPNYGYTF.